These 20 T cell receptor beta chains share one sample of origin, sequenced in a study of blood T cell repertoires in COVID-19. Clones were read by immunoSEQ multiplex PCR, and TCRdb kept only the in-frame ones, dropping some. The sample yields around 300,000 clones, 70% to 90% seen once. The sequenced sample consisted of peripheral blood. The source of these receptors is a woman under 40 with active or convalescent COVID-19.

The sample holds one count of this clone. The chain combines TRBV30 with TRBJ1-5; TRBD1 might be the D (5 bases). This CDR3 is built from 15 residues. Trimming removed 2 bases from V and 0 bases from J, with 11 bases in between. Germline CDR1 is GTSNPN and CDR2 is SVGIG (reference sequence). CDR3 sequence reads: CAWSPGGGSNQPQHF. CDR3 coding DNA: TGTGCCTGGAGTCCCGGGGGGGGTAGCAATCAGCCCCAGCATTTT.

V gene TRBV3-1 (or the pseudogene TRBV3-2) combines with J gene TRBJ1-5, with 9 bases aligning to TRBD1. Germline V gives CDR1 LGHDT, CDR2 YNNKEL (reference sequence). This CDR3 comprises 19 residues. The V segment lost 0 bases and the J segment 2 bases; nucleotides outside the gene matches: 11. Written as DNA, the CDR3 is TGTGCCAGCAGCCAAGAGGTGGGGGACAGGGATGGCGGCAATCAGCCCCAGCATTTT. This codes for CASSQEVGDRDGGNQPQHF.

The V gene is TRBV19, the J gene TRBJ2-1; 16 nucleotides line up with TRBD2. The length of the CDR3 is 18 residues. Per the germline V gene, CDR1 is LNHDA and CDR2 is SQIVND (reference sequence). Trimming at V came to 3 bases and at J to 12 bases, leaving 14 bases not matched to a gene. The DNA for the CDR3 is TGTGCCAGTAGTATGGCAGGGACTAGCGGGGGGGCTTCGAGACCGCAGTTCTTC. Translation: CASSMAGTSGGASRPQFF.

The genes are TRBV18 and TRBJ1-1; a possible D gene is TRBD1 (6 bases). CDR3 length: 17 residues. V lost 5 bases, J lost 7 bases, and 26 bases lay in between. From germline, CDR1 is KGHSH and CDR2 LQKENI. In nucleotides, the CDR3 is TGTGCCAGCTCATGGTCGGCTAGGGGGGGCGGTCAAGGTGAAGCTTTCTTT. This codes for CASSWSARGGGQGEAFF.

The chain is built from TRBV28 and TRBJ1-5, with 8 bases aligning to TRBD1. CDR3 length: 15 residues. The germline V gene encodes CDR1 MDHEN and CDR2 SYDVKM. V dropped 4 bases and J dropped 7; count of bases not matched to a gene: 9. CDR3 residues: CASSSRQGPRQPQHF. CDR3 nucleotides: TGTGCCAGCAGTTCCCGACAGGGGCCACGACAGCCCCAGCATTTT. Variable domain in full (rest from reference TRBV28 and TRBJ1-5): DVKVTQSSRYLVKRTGEKVFLECVQDMDHENMFWYRQDPGLGLRLIYFSYDVKMKEKGDIPEGYSVSREKKERFSLILESASTNQTSMYLCASSSRQGPRQPQHFGDGTRLSIL.

J is TRBJ1-2 and V is TRBV19, with unresolved D. CDR3 length: 14 amino acids. Trimming took off 1 base at V and 2 bases at J, with 8 bases between the two ends. Per the germline V gene, CDR1 is LNHDA and CDR2 is SQIVND (reference sequence). The CDR3 DNA is TGTGCCAGTAGTATAGTGGGCAGAAACTATGGCTACACCTTC. It specifies CASSIVGRNYGYTF. The full variable domain, its missing parts supplied by reference TRBV19 and TRBJ1-2, is DGGITQSPKYLFRKEGQNVTLSCEQNLNHDAMYWYRQDPGQGLRLIYYSQIVNDFQKGDIAEGYSVSREKKESFPLTVTSAQKNPTAFYLCASSIVGRNYGYTFGSGTRLTVV.

The chain uses TRBV20-1 and TRBJ1-1; D unclear. The V gene's germline CDR1 is DFQATT and CDR2 SNEGSKA (reference sequence). The V gene lost 3 bases and the J gene lost 6 bases, with 5 bases spanning the gap. The CDR3 totals 10 residues. The DNA of the CDR3 is TGCAGTGCTAGCGGGGCTGAAGCTTTCTTT. The encoded protein is CSASGAEAFF.

The chain has TRBV5-1 and TRBJ1-3; D remains ambiguous. CDR1 is SGHRS and CDR2 is YFSETQ in the germline V gene. V was clipped by 0 bases and J by 4 bases, with 14 bases between them. The CDR3 is 16 residues long. The CDR3 sequence: CASSLAEGARGNTIYF. The DNA of the CDR3 is TGCGCCAGCAGCTTGGCCGAGGGAGCGCGGGGAAACACCATATATTTT.

This clone was seen only once. The CDR3 sequence: CASSRYAGGGETQYF. The CDR3 DNA sequence: TGTGCCAGCAGCCGCTATGCGGGGGGCGGGGAGACCCAGTACTTC. The V and J genes are TRBV3-1 (or the pseudogene TRBV3-2) and TRBJ2-5, with 8 bases matching TRBD2. This CDR3 has 15 amino acids. In germline, CDR1 is LGHDT, CDR2 YNNKEL (reference sequence). Losses at the gene ends were 4 bases for V and 5 bases for J; bases not matched to a gene: 9.

The chain uses TRBV4-3 and TRBJ1-2; TRBD1 matches at 8 bases. Germline CDR1 LGHNA, CDR2 YSLEER. The CDR3 length is 16 residues. V lost 0 bases to trimming and J lost 0 bases; unmatched junction nucleotides: 3. The CDR3 sequence: CASSQEAGGTNYGYTF. The CDR3 bases are TGCGCCAGCAGCCAAGAGGCAGGGGGCACTAACTATGGCTACACCTTC.

The chain uses TRBV6-6 and TRBJ1-1; 7 bases agree with TRBD1. Germline trimming cut 8 bases from V and 6 bases from J; bases unmatched to any gene: 15. Germline V gene lookup returns CDR1 MNHNY and CDR2 SVGAGI (reference sequence). There are 15 residues in the CDR3. CDR3 DNA: TGTGCCAGCGCCGACAGGGATAGAGGGGACCCTGAAGCTTTCTTT. This translates into CASADRDRGDPEAFF.

The rearrangement uses TRBV11-2 and TRBJ2-1; 9 bases are a match to TRBD1. Trimming at V came to 4 bases and at J to 7 bases, leaving 11 bases not matched to a gene. Germline V lookup: CDR1 SGHAT, CDR2 FQNNGV. The CDR3 has 16 residues. For the CDR3, the DNA is TGTGCCAGCAGCTCGATCCGGGGACAGGGAGTTAATGAGCAGTTCTTC. Translation gives CASSSIRGQGVNEQFF.

The chain joins TRBV6-2 or TRBV6-3 to TRBJ1-2; maybe TRBD1 (6 bases). CDR1 is MNHEY, CDR2 SVGEGT, per germline. This CDR3 comprises 14 residues. The V end lost 0 bases, the J end lost 6 bases, and 11 bases lay between the germline ends. CDR3 sequence reads: CASSYSGRGNGYTF. DNA of the CDR3: TGTGCCAGCAGTTACTCTGGCAGGGGAAATGGCTACACCTTC.

The V and J genes are TRBV21-1 and TRBJ2-1; no check of the table's D call, TRBD2, against the DNA was made. TRBV21-1 is an annotated pseudogene. The CDR3 is 15 residues long. CDR3 nucleotide sequence: TGTGCCAGCAGCACACGGACTAGCGGGATCGATGAGCAGTTCTTC. Translating gives CASSTRTSGIDEQFF.

The rearrangement links TRBV7-9 to TRBJ2-3; 8 bases fit TRBD1. J lost 2 bases, V lost 1 base, and 2 bases had no gene match. Germline CDR1 and CDR2: SEHNR and FQNEAQ (reference sequence). The CDR3 is made up of 15 amino acids. Here the CDR3 DNA reads TGTGCCAGCAGCTTAGAGGGACAGGTCACAGATACGCAGTATTTT. Translated, it gives CASSLEGQVTDTQYF. The whole variable domain, remainder taken from reference TRBV7-9 and TRBJ2-3, is DTGVSQNPRHKITKRGQNVTFRCDPISEHNRLYWYRQTLGQGPEFLTYFQNEAQLEKSRLLSDRFSAERPKGSFSTLEIQRTEQGDSAMYLCASSLEGQVTDTQYFGPGTRLTVL.

This chain connects TRBV6-2 or TRBV6-3 to TRBJ1-1; 8 nucleotides match TRBD1. This CDR3 has 15 residues. CDR1 is MNHEY and CDR2 is SVGEGT in the germline V gene. Trimming removed 6 bases from V and 0 bases from J; junction bases left unmatched: 6. The CDR3 loop reads CASSPWTGMNTEAFF. In nucleotides, the CDR3 is TGTGCCAGCAGCCCATGGACAGGGATGAACACTGAAGCTTTCTTT.

The CDR3 loop is CASSWTGRATEAFF. The CDR3 DNA is TGCGCCAGCAGCTGGACAGGGAGGGCCACTGAAGCTTTCTTT. The rearrangement links TRBV5-1 to TRBJ1-1, with 8 bases matching TRBD1. The CDR3 length is 14 residues. V was pared by 3 bases and J by 4 bases, with 5 bases of the junction left unmatched. Germline lookup yields CDR1 SGHRS and CDR2 YFSETQ.

V and J are TRBV30 and TRBJ2-5; tentatively, D is TRBD1 (6 bases). Deletions cut 5 bases from V and 0 bases from J, with 16 bases between. CDR1 GTSNPN and CDR2 SVGIG come from the germline V gene (reference sequence). CDR3 size: 15 residues. Here the CDR3 reads CAWAPRQAYQETQYF. For the CDR3, the DNA is TGTGCCTGGGCCCCTCGACAGGCGTACCAAGAGACCCAGTACTTC.

The rearrangement links TRBV5-1 to TRBJ2-7; 9 nucleotides match TRBD2. The trim removed 1 base at V and 5 bases at J, leaving 10 bases unmatched. Germline values: CDR1 SGHRS, CDR2 YFSETQ. The CDR3 sequence is 16 residues long. The CDR3 sequence is CASSLRAGGIRNEQYF. DNA of the CDR3: TGCGCCAGCAGCTTGCGGGCGGGGGGGATCCGGAACGAGCAGTACTTC. Full variable domain (rest looked up from reference TRBV5-1 and TRBJ2-7): KAGVTQTPRYLIKTRGQQVTLSCSPISGHRSVSWYQQTPGQGLQFLFEYFSETQRNKGNFPGRFSGRQFSNSRSEMNVSTLELGDSALYLCASSLRAGGIRNEQYFGPGTRLTVT.

The chain has TRBV7-3 and TRBJ1-1; 7 positions agree with TRBD1. J lost 3 bases, V lost 4 bases, and 5 bases had no gene match. The CDR3 loop spans 14 amino acids. Germline CDR1 is SGHTA and CDR2 is FQGTGA. This CDR3 is CASSSRGGYTEAFF. The DNA for the CDR3 is TGTGCCAGCAGCTCGCGAGGGGGCTACACTGAAGCTTTCTTT. Variable domain in full (rest from reference TRBV7-3 and TRBJ1-1): GAGVSQTPSNKVTEKGKYVELRCDPISGHTALYWYRQSLGQGPEFLIYFQGTGAADDSGLPNDRFFAVRPEGSVSTLKIQRTERGDSAVYLCASSSRGGYTEAFFGQGTRLTVV.